These 20 T cell receptor beta chains share one sample of origin, sequenced in a study of cytomegalovirus exposure and HLA in healthy donors (TCRdb year 2017). The library relied on the immunoSEQ multiplex PCR assay. A mixture of 60 forward primers for TCR Vbeta segments and 13 reverse primers for TCR Jbeta segments was used in the multiplex PCR. The clones in this table, taken by TCRdb from immuneACCESS, are in-frame only. Not every clone is retained; where verified, under half of the shortfall comes from an unresolved V gene, and the cause of the rest is unknown. A total of about 130,000 clones appear in this sample, 75% to 85% of them only once. The ten largest clones capture roughly 3.5% of the sample. Sequencing used PBMCs. These receptors all come from a man aged 40-49 years in good health and CMV-seronegative.

This clone was seen just once. The rearrangement joins TRBV7-8 to TRBJ1-1, with D possibly TRBD1 on 5 matching bases. There are 16 residues in the CDR3. V lost 2 bases to trimming and J lost 0 bases, with 13 bases between them. CDR1 SGHVS and CDR2 FQNEAQ come from the germline V gene. The CDR3 region has the DNA TGTGCCAGCAGCTTAACACCGGGACTCTTGAACACTGAAGCTTTCTTT. Amino acids: CASSLTPGLLNTEAFF.

The chain joins TRBV7-9 to TRBJ2-1, with D unclear. Germline V gives CDR1 SEHNR, CDR2 FQNEAQ (reference sequence). V was pared by 6 bases and J by 0 bases, with 15 bases between. The CDR3 totals 16 residues. The CDR3 region is CASSSKTYSSYNEQFF. Here the CDR3 DNA reads TGTGCCAGCAGTTCAAAAACGTACAGCTCCTACAATGAGCAGTTCTTC.

V is TRBV5-6 and J is TRBJ2-2, with D possibly TRBD1 on 5 matching bases. V lost 0 bases, J lost 4 bases, and 13 bases lay in between. Germline V gene lookup returns CDR1 SGHDT and CDR2 YYEEEE. The length of the CDR3 is 16 residues. CDR3 coding DNA: TGTGCCAGCAGCTTGGAAAAGGGGCAGGGCACCGGGGAGCTGTTTTTT. Amino acids: CASSLEKGQGTGELFF.

The V gene is TRBV7-3, the J gene TRBJ1-1; tentatively, D is TRBD1 (5 bases). V was trimmed by 2 bases and J by 4 bases, leaving 8 bases between them. The CDR3 spans 13 residues. In germline, CDR1 is SGHTA, CDR2 FQGTGA. The DNA of the CDR3 is TGTGCCAGCAGCTTACAGGGAACCACTGAAGCTTTCTTT. This translates into CASSLQGTTEAFF.

This rearrangement joins TRBV28 to TRBJ1-4; possibly TRBD1 for D (6 bases). The CDR3 consists of 14 residues. CDR1 is MDHEN, CDR2 SYDVKM, per germline. Written as DNA, the CDR3 is TGTGCGTCGAAGGGGGGGAATTTTAATGAAAAACTGTTTTTT. Protein sequence: CASKGGNFNEKLFF.

This rearrangement joins TRBV25-1 to TRBJ2-7; perhaps TRBD2 as D (5 bases). The CDR3 loop spans 13 amino acids. Between the trimmed V and J ends, which lost 10 bases and 1 base, there was a span of 14 bases. The germline V gene encodes CDR1 MGHDK and CDR2 SYGVNS. The CDR3 protein is CATEGLPSYEQYF. DNA of the CDR3: TGTGCCACCGAGGGATTACCTTCCTACGAGCAGTACTTC.

The J gene is TRBJ1-4, the V gene TRBV19; D remains unclear. Germline CDR1 is LNHDA and CDR2 is SQIVND (reference sequence). Deletions cut 5 bases from V and 3 bases from J, with 7 bases between. The CDR3 runs to 13 residues. CDR3 coding DNA: TGTGCCAGTAGTGACCGGGCTAATGAAAAACTGTTTTTT. Protein: CASSDRANEKLFF.

The chain is built from TRBV6-5 and TRBJ1-3, with D possibly matching TRBD1 (5 bases). CDR3 size: 13 residues. V gave up 6 bases and J gave up 6 bases, with 12 bases separating them. Germline loops: CDR1 MNHEY, CDR2 SVGAGI. The CDR3 coding sequence is TGTGCCAGCAGGGCTATACAGGAAAACACCATATATTTT. Translated: CASRAIQENTIYF.

J is TRBJ2-5 and V is TRBV5-4; D perhaps matches TRBD1 (6 bases). The V end was cut by 2 bases, the J end by 6 bases, with 17 bases between. The germline V gene has CDR1 SGHNT and CDR2 YYREEE (reference sequence). CDR3 size: 15 residues. CDR3 nucleotides: TGTGCCAGCAGCTTACGGCAGGGGATCGTAAAGACCCAGTACTTC. The encoded protein is CASSLRQGIVKTQYF.

The chain recombines TRBV7-2 with TRBJ1-5; no firm D call. The ends were cut back, 1 base at V and 4 bases at J, with 5 bases in the middle. The germline V gene has CDR1 SGHTA and CDR2 FQGNSA. The CDR3 totals 13 residues. In DNA, the CDR3 is TGTGCCAGCAGCTTAGAATTAAATCAGCCCCAGCATTTT. Translating gives CASSLELNQPQHF.

This clone was seen only a few times. The chain carries TRBV14 and TRBJ2-2; a weak D match, TRBD1 (5 bases). The length of the CDR3 is 16 residues. Trimming cost V 3 bases and J 0 bases, with 11 bases left between them. CDR1 SGHDN and CDR2 FVKESK come from the germline V gene. The CDR3 coding sequence is TGTGCCAGCAGCCAGTATGGGGCCACGAACACCGGGGAGCTGTTTTTT. Translation gives CASSQYGATNTGELFF.

J is TRBJ1-1 and V is TRBV28; a weak D match, TRBD1 (5 bases). Germline loops: CDR1 MDHEN, CDR2 SYDVKM. V was cut by 3 bases and J by 1 base, with 6 bases left in between. CDR3 length: 13 residues. In nucleotides, the CDR3 is TGTGCCAGCAGTTTCGGGGGGAACACTGAAGCTTTCTTT. This translates into CASSFGGNTEAFF.

V gene TRBV9 combines with J gene TRBJ2-4, with 8 bases aligning to TRBD2. J was trimmed by 0 bases and V by 0 bases; bases with no gene match: 2. The CDR3 extends over 16 amino acids. CDR1 is SGDLS, CDR2 YYNGEE, per germline. This CDR3 reads CASSVEAGVAKNIQYF. The CDR3 coding sequence is TGTGCCAGCAGCGTAGAAGCGGGGGTAGCCAAAAACATTCAGTACTTC.

The chain has TRBV5-6 and TRBJ1-6; possible D gene TRBD1, 5 bases. The germline V gene encodes CDR1 SGHDT and CDR2 YYEEEE. The CDR3 consists of 18 residues. The V and J ends lost 0 bases and 0 bases respectively, with 13 bases between them. In DNA, the CDR3 is TGTGCCAGCAGCTTGGGACAGCTATTGAGCTCCTATAATTCACCCCTCCACTTT. Its protein is CASSLGQLLSSYNSPLHF.

V is TRBV5-5 and J is TRBJ2-5; perhaps TRBD1 as D (5 bases). Trimming took 4 bases from V and 2 from J, leaving 12 bases between them. Germline values: CDR1 SGHKS, CDR2 YYEKEE (reference sequence). The CDR3 runs 14 residues. CDR3 sequence (DNA): TGTGCCAGCAGCGGGTCGGCAGGGCAAGAGACCCAGTACTTC. This gives the protein CASSGSAGQETQYF.

This chain links TRBV29-1 with TRBJ1-2, with 8 nucleotides matching TRBD1. The CDR3 length is 14 residues. Trimming removed 7 bases from V and 7 bases from J; junction bases left unmatched: 14. Germline-derived CDR1 and CDR2 are SQVTM and ANQGSEA. CDR3 residues: CSATVVQGAGGYTF. The DNA for the CDR3 is TGCAGCGCCACGGTAGTGCAGGGGGCGGGTGGCTACACCTTC.

This clone was seen a few times. The chain recombines TRBV5-1 with TRBJ1-4; 7 bases map to TRBD1. The V segment lost 4 bases and the J segment 1 base; nucleotides outside the gene matches: 7. Per the germline V gene, CDR1 is SGHRS and CDR2 is YFSETQ. The length of the CDR3 is 16 residues. The CDR3 DNA reads TGCGCCAGCAGCAAGAGGGGGCAGAAAACTAATGAAAAACTGTTTTTT. As protein: CASSKRGQKTNEKLFF.

This clone has a handful of counts. The chain links TRBV2 to TRBJ2-2; possible D gene TRBD1, 5 bases. CDR1 SNHLY and CDR2 FYNNEI come from the germline V gene. This CDR3 contains 14 residues. V shed 3 bases and J shed 4 bases, with 9 bases lying between them. CDR3 amino acids: CASSEGQLTGELFF. The CDR3 DNA sequence: TGTGCCAGCAGTGAGGGGCAACTCACCGGGGAGCTGTTTTTT.

The rearrangement joins TRBV19 to TRBJ1-1; D gene unclear. The ends were cut back, 6 bases at V and 2 bases at J, with 10 bases in the middle. Per the germline V gene, CDR1 is LNHDA and CDR2 is SQIVND (reference sequence). The CDR3 totals 13 residues. The CDR3 sequence: CASSGRTNTEAFF. The CDR3 DNA is TGTGCCAGTAGCGGTAGAACTAACACTGAAGCTTTCTTT.

The V and J genes are TRBV18 and TRBJ1-3; 8 bases line up with TRBD1. V lost 5 bases and J lost 4; bases outside the gene matches: 13. This CDR3 comprises 17 residues. CDR1 is KGHSH and CDR2 is LQKENI in the germline V gene. The CDR3 spells CASSTRLDRVAGNTIYF. The CDR3 region has the DNA TGTGCCAGCTCAACTCGATTGGACAGGGTAGCGGGAAACACCATATATTTT.